This is a list of T cell receptor beta chains from one sample in a study of Graves' ophthalmopathy and Graves' hyperthyroidism. TCRdb redid the calling of the multiplex PCR reads with MiXCR, one entry per CDR3 protein. The sample carries 740,000 or so distinct CDR3 sequences, approximately 40% recorded once. Sequencing used peripheral blood. The receptors here all came from an adult man with Graves' ophthalmopathy. CDR3s include the opening cysteine and the closing phenylalanine or tryptophan. The D gene is left open where the match is weak. Size is omitted from some rows. Given values are once, few, many or a class for expanded clones.

clone_size	v_call	j_call	d_call	cdr3_aa	cdr3_nt
once	TRBV20-1	TRBJ2-5	NA	CSAKPISGESYF	TGCAGTGCTAAACCTATCTCCGGGGAGTCGTACTTC
NA	TRBV25-1	TRBJ2-2	NA	CASSLVQLGTGELFF	TGCGCCAGCAGCTTGGTCCAGCTAGGCACCGGGGAGCTGTTTTTT
few	TRBV7-2	TRBJ2-2	TRBD2	CASSGTSGVVTGELFF	TGTGCCAGCAGCGGGACTAGCGGGGTTGTCACCGGGGAGCTGTTTTTT
NA	TRBV10-3	TRBJ1-2	TRBD1	CAISRDRGAGYGYTF	TGTGCCATCAGCCGAGACAGGGGCGCTGGCTATGGCTACACCTTC
many	TRBV7-9	TRBJ1-2	TRBD1	CASSPWDRGDGYTF	TGTGCCAGCAGCCCATGGGACAGGGGAGATGGCTACACCTTC
NA	TRBV2	TRBJ1-2	NA	CASSRDRINYGYTF	TGTGCCAGCAGCCGCGACAGGATCAACTATGGCTACACCTTC
many	TRBV19	TRBJ1-5	NA	CASSIIEQGGQPQHF	TGTGCCAGTAGTATTATCGAACAGGGAGGACAGCCCCAGCATTTT
many	TRBV5-8	TRBJ2-7	NA	CASSLAAGGDYEQYF	TGTGCCAGCAGCTTGGCGGCAGGCGGGGACTACGAGCAGTACTTC
NA	TRBV7-9	TRBJ2-5	TRBD2	CASSIVTSGGVKIETQYF	TGTGCCAGCAGCATAGTGACTAGCGGGGGGGTTAAGATAGAGACCCAGTACTTC
few	TRBV20-1	TRBJ2-5	NA	CSASAPTSLSPLGQETQYF	TGCAGTGCTAGTGCCCCGACTAGTCTCTCACCCCTAGGCCAAGAGACCCAGTACTTC
few	TRBV2	TRBJ2-2	NA	CASSESRKLFF	TGTGCCAGCAGTGAATCCCGGAAGCTGTTTTTT
many	TRBV29-1	TRBJ2-5	TRBD1	CSVLTGRQETQYF	TGCAGCGTTCTGACAGGGAGACAAGAGACCCAGTACTTC
NA	TRBV5-1	TRBJ2-2	TRBD1	CASSRDRRTGELFF	TGCGCCAGCAGCCGGGACAGGAGGACCGGGGAGCTGTTTTTT
NA	TRBV7-2	TRBJ2-7	NA	CASSLSTGIKYF	TGTGCCAGCAGCTTATCGACGGGAATCAAGTACTTC
many	TRBV7-2	TRBJ1-6	TRBD1	CASSSSGTGTSPLHF	TGTGCCAGCAGCTCATCCGGGACAGGGACATCACCCCTCCACTTT
NA	TRBV9	TRBJ1-6	TRBD1	CASSDGQGVNSPLHF	TGTGCCAGCAGTGACGGACAGGGCGTCAATTCACCCCTCCACTTT
few	TRBV6-5	TRBJ2-3	NA	CASSYIGDTDTQYF	TGTGCCAGCAGTTACATCGGGGACACAGATACGCAGTATTTT
NA	TRBV7-8	TRBJ1-2	NA	CASSPRGFDYGYTF	TGCGCCAGCAGCCCCAGGGGTTTTGACTATGGCTACACCTTC
many	TRBV2	TRBJ2-5	NA	CASRGLAYQQTQYF	TGTGCCAGCAGGGGACTGGCGTACCAGCAGACCCAGTACTTC
NA	TRBV7-3	TRBJ2-7	TRBD2	CASSLTAGEGYEQYF	TGTGCCAGCAGTCTGACAGCGGGAGAGGGTTACGAGCAGTACTTC
NA	TRBV4-1	TRBJ1-5	NA	CASSQDPANNQPQHF	TGCGCCAGCAGCCAAGATCCCGCCAACAATCAGCCCCAGCATTTT
NA	TRBV2	TRBJ1-1	NA	CASSEGSRRNTEAFF	TGTGCCAGCAGTGAAGGGAGCAGGAGGAACACTGAAGCTTTCTTT
NA	TRBV25-1	TRBJ2-2	TRBD2	CASSASRFPSGRGGELFF	TGTGCCAGCAGTGCTAGTCGGTTCCCTAGCGGGAGGGGCGGGGAGCTGTTTTTT
NA	TRBV7-9	TRBJ1-1	TRBD1	CASSQPSGTGGAEAFF	TGTGCCAGCAGCCAACCTTCGGGGACAGGGGGTGCTGAAGCTTTCTTT
few	TRBV3-1	TRBJ1-1	NA	CASSQDTGRRTEAFF	TGTGCCAGCAGCCAAGATACAGGGAGGCGAACTGAAGCTTTCTTT
NA	TRBV10-3	TRBJ1-1	NA	CAISDSIGRDEAFF	TGTGCCATCAGCGACTCGATTGGGAGGGATGAAGCTTTCTTT
NA	TRBV15	TRBJ2-3	NA	CATSRGPLDTQYF	TGTGCCACCAGCAGAGGACCGCTGGATACGCAGTATTTT
NA	TRBV11-1	TRBJ1-1	NA	CAWSPGSAEAFF	TGTGCCTGGAGCCCCGGGTCGGCAGAAGCTTTCTTT
many	TRBV10-3	TRBJ1-1	NA	CAISESTGRGVKNTEAFF	TGTGCCATCAGTGAGTCGACGGGACGGGGGGTGAAGAACACTGAAGCTTTCTTT
few	TRBV6-5	TRBJ2-5	NA	CASTKVEGGLGTQYF	TGTGCCAGCACCAAAGTTGAGGGCGGCTTAGGGACCCAGTACTTC
few	TRBV6-1	TRBJ2-7	TRBD2	CASGWTSGMDEQYF	TGTGCCAGCGGATGGACTAGCGGGATGGATGAGCAGTACTTC
NA	TRBV7-9	TRBJ1-2	NA	CASSRLKGQRYGYTF	TGTGCCAGCAGCCGGCTAAAGGGTCAAAGATATGGCTACACCTTC
once	TRBV7-9	TRBJ2-1	TRBD2	CASSTGTSGSNEQFF	TGTGCCAGCAGCACCGGGACTAGCGGGAGTAATGAGCAGTTCTTC
NA	TRBV29-1	TRBJ2-6	NA	CSAGIDTGANVLTF	TGCAGCGCAGGGATCGACACCGGGGCCAACGTCCTGACTTTC
NA	TRBV19	TRBJ2-6	NA	CASSMGVPGANVLTF	TGTGCCAGTAGTATGGGGGTCCCGGGGGCCAACGTCCTGACTTTC
many	TRBV25-1	TRBJ1-4	NA	CASSRGAGIGPNEKLFF	TGTGCCAGCAGTAGGGGGGCAGGGATCGGGCCTAATGAAAAACTGTTTTTT
NA	TRBV4-3	TRBJ1-2	NA	CASSQTLSDNYGYTF	TGCGCCAGCAGCCAAACACTGAGTGATAACTATGGCTACACCTTC
NA	TRBV20-1	TRBJ1-5	NA	CSAGQGGRKSNQPQHF	TGCAGTGCGGGCCAGGGAGGAAGAAAGAGCAATCAGCCCCAGCATTTT
NA	TRBV7-2	TRBJ2-5	TRBD1	CASSSRDRSLETQYF	TGTGCCAGCAGCTCGCGGGACAGGAGCTTGGAGACCCAGTACTTC
few	TRBV12-3/TRBV12-4	TRBJ2-5	TRBD2	CASSSSSGGTETQYF	TGTGCCAGCAGTTCGTCTAGCGGGGGGACGGAGACCCAGTACTTC
NA	TRBV10-3	TRBJ1-1	TRBD1	CAISDRGQANTEAFF	TGTGCCATCAGCGACAGGGGACAAGCGAACACTGAAGCTTTCTTT
few	TRBV20-1	TRBJ2-7	NA	CSGRADAGEQYF	TGCAGTGGTAGGGCGGACGCGGGGGAGCAGTACTTC
few	TRBV7-9	TRBJ2-2	NA	CASSTDLNTGELFF	TGTGCCAGCAGCACGGACTTGAACACCGGGGAGCTGTTTTTT
few	TRBV4-3	TRBJ2-7	NA	CASSPEVSYEQYF	TGCGCCAGCAGCCCGGAGGTCTCCTACGAGCAGTACTTC
NA	TRBV20-1	TRBJ1-5	NA	CSARPRGGLRDNQPQHF	TGCAGTGCTAGACCCCGAGGGGGGCTTAGGGACAATCAGCCCCAGCATTTT
many	TRBV10-1	TRBJ2-5	TRBD1	CASSDSGGQETQYF	TGCGCCAGCAGTGACTCAGGGGGCCAAGAGACCCAGTACTTC
once	TRBV29-1	TRBJ1-2	NA	CSLANYGYTF	TGCAGCTTAGCTAACTATGGCTACACCTTC
NA	TRBV5-1	TRBJ1-2	NA	CASSLEKPYGYTF	TGTGCCAGCAGCTTGGAAAAACCCTATGGCTACACCTTC
NA	TRBV20-1	TRBJ1-4	NA	CSATRDTGGEKLSF	TGCAGTGCTACCAGGGACACTGGGGGTGAAAAACTGTCTTTT